This TCR beta chain was sequenced in a study of monozygotic twins with inflammatory bowel disease. The study, taken as a whole, reports: Data gave no support to a single strong signal or clonotype associated with IBD.

Worth noting for this clonotype: Its target is unknown.

Added by template switching were UMIs that each held a 6-nucleotide sample barcode. TCRalpha along with TCRbeta cDNA was subjected to two nested PCRs lasting roughly 15 and 9 cycles. With the 5' RACE reads reprocessed, TCRdb shows one record per CDR3 protein and no DNA. This listing includes approximately 330,000 distinct CDR3 sequences. This sequence originates from a human donor with ulcerative colitis or Crohn's disease, or a healthy co-twin of an affected twin (not recorded which). The sample was blood.

CDR3: CASSLLGLAGAGELFF. The rearrangement links TRBV7-3 to TRBJ2-2; the TCRdb D gene call, TRBD2, has no DNA to confirm it. In germline, CDR1 is SGHTA, CDR2 FQGTGA. This CDR3 is 16 amino acids long.